Following are 13 T cell receptor beta chains from one sample sequenced in a study of identical twins. Each CDR3 protein is one row after TCRdb ran MiXCR on the 5' RACE reads. This table has 260,000 or so distinct CDR3 sequences, approximately 6.8% appearing once. The sample was also linked to a second study, of yellow fever vaccine responses in identical twins.

The sample comprised CD8+ T cells sorted from blood. These TCRs come from a woman under 30 in good health.

The table lists this clonotype with a few counts. CDR3 sequence reads: CASWTREGYQETQYF. The CDR3, as DNA: TGTGCCAGCTGGACCCGGGAGGGGTACCAAGAGACCCAGTACTTC. The V and J genes are TRBV11-3 and TRBJ2-5, with 8 nucleotides matching TRBD2. The CDR3 has 15 residues. The V segment lost 8 bases and the J segment 0 bases; nucleotides outside the gene matches: 8. Germline V CDR1 and CDR2: SGHNT, YENEEA.

This clonotype occurred many times. V and J are TRBV14 and TRBJ2-7; TRBD2 aligns across 12 bases. In germline, CDR1 is SGHDN, CDR2 FVKESK. V was clipped by 2 bases and J by 5 bases; unmatched bases: 7. This CDR3 comprises 16 residues. Here the CDR3 reads CASSQRLAGDPHEQYF. For the CDR3, the DNA is TGTGCCAGCAGCCAAAGACTAGCGGGAGACCCCCACGAGCAGTACTTC.

This clonotype was seen a handful of times. This rearrangement joins TRBV6-1 to TRBJ2-5; the D is unclear. Germline CDR1 reads MNHNS; CDR2 reads SASEGT. The length of the CDR3 is 10 residues. Trimming cost V 8 bases and J 4 bases, with 5 bases left between them. CDR3 residues: CASDGETQYF. The CDR3 DNA follows: TGTGCCAGCGACGGAGAGACCCAGTACTTC.

This chain links TRBV27 with TRBJ2-7; no definite D call. V lost 5 bases and J 3 bases, leaving 11 bases between the germline ends. The V gene's germline CDR1 is MNHEY and CDR2 SMNVEV (reference sequence). This CDR3 is 13 amino acids long. CDR3 residues: CASSHRPNYEQYV. CDR3 DNA: TGTGCCAGCAGTCATCGACCCAACTACGAGCAGTACGTC.

V and J are TRBV7-9 and TRBJ1-2; D gene uncertain. The V end was cut by 1 base, the J end by 2 bases, with 8 bases between. The CDR3 has 14 amino acids. Germline CDR1 reads SEHNR; CDR2 reads FQNEAQ (reference sequence). Written as DNA, the CDR3 is TGTGCCAGCAGCTTAGTTAGCTTGAACTATGGCTACACCTTC. Translated, it gives CASSLVSLNYGYTF.

The sample holds a few counts of this clonotype. The chain uses TRBV5-1 and TRBJ2-5, with 8 bases matching TRBD1. Germline loops: CDR1 SGHRS, CDR2 YFSETQ. This CDR3 region has 17 residues. Trimming removed 0 bases from V and 4 bases from J; junction bases left unmatched: 11. The CDR3 is CASSLDPGGSSGETQYF. DNA for the CDR3: TGCGCCAGCAGCTTGGACCCAGGGGGCTCATCCGGAGAGACCCAGTACTTC.

The rearrangement joins TRBV6-1 to TRBJ2-2, with a weak D call TRBD2 (5 bases). The CDR3 spans 14 residues. Trimming cost V 6 bases and J 3 bases, with 11 bases left between them. The V gene's germline CDR1 is MNHNS and CDR2 SASEGT. The CDR3 here is CASREVGDTGELFF. The CDR3 DNA follows: TGTGCCAGCAGGGAGGTGGGAGACACCGGGGAGCTGTTTTTT.

V usage is TRBV27 and J usage is TRBJ2-7; maybe TRBD2 (5 bases). The CDR3 extends over 15 amino acids. V gave up 5 bases and J gave up 3 bases, with 17 bases separating them. CDR1 and CDR2 from the germline V gene are MNHEY and SMNVEV (reference sequence). The CDR3 is CASSKSGEEFYEQYF. The CDR3 DNA follows: TGTGCCAGCAGTAAAAGCGGAGAGGAGTTCTACGAGCAGTACTTC.

The chain employs TRBV20-1 and TRBJ1-5, with a tentative D call TRBD1 (5 bases). Germline CDR1 is DFQATT and CDR2 is SNEGSKA (reference sequence). The CDR3 sequence is 16 residues long. Trimming removed 1 base at V and 8 bases at J, with 21 bases between. The CDR3, as DNA: TGCAGTGCTAGAGTGAGAGGACACAGGATCTATGAGCCCCAGCATTTT. It translates to CSARVRGHRIYEPQHF.

V and J are TRBV7-9 and TRBJ2-3; D gene ambiguous. The germline V gene encodes CDR1 SEHNR and CDR2 FQNEAQ (reference sequence). The CDR3 length is 14 residues. Trimming took 0 bases from V and 4 from J, leaving 8 bases between them. Written as DNA, the CDR3 is TGTGCCAGCAGCTTAGCGCTGGTGTCAGATACGCAGTATTTT. As protein: CASSLALVSDTQYF.

The CDR3 loop reads CASSLYPSGRAYEQYF. The CDR3 bases are TGTGCCAGCAGTTTATACCCTAGCGGGAGGGCGTACGAGCAGTACTTC. The rearrangement joins TRBV27 to TRBJ2-7; TRBD2 aligns across 12 bases. This CDR3 has 16 amino acids. CDR1 is MNHEY and CDR2 is SMNVEV in the germline V gene (reference sequence). With V trimmed by 1 base and J by 4 bases, 5 bases remained unmatched.

The table lists this clonotype with a few counts. The chain combines TRBV5-5 with TRBJ2-7; D not resolved. The V end was cut by 2 bases, the J end by 3 bases, with 12 bases between. The CDR3 covers 14 residues. The V gene's germline CDR1 is SGHKS and CDR2 YYEKEE (reference sequence). The CDR3 nucleotides read TGTGCCAGCAGCTTTGGCAGCTTAGACTACGAGCAGTACTTC. The encoded protein is CASSFGSLDYEQYF.

This clonotype was counted many times. The chain combines TRBV28 with TRBJ2-7; D is possibly TRBD1 (5 bases). Germline CDR1 MDHEN, CDR2 SYDVKM. The CDR3 spans 14 residues. V was clipped by 2 bases and J by 2 bases, with 10 bases between them. The chain's CDR3 is CASSLKPGTYEQYV. The CDR3 DNA is TGTGCCAGCAGTTTAAAGCCAGGGACCTACGAGCAGTACGTC.